The next 13 T cell receptor beta chains were all read from a single sample in a study of OX40 agonist ivuxolimab in advanced cancers. Receptor amplification or capture employed the immunoSEQ multiplex PCR assay. Drawn from immuneACCESS, this table holds only the in-frame rearrangements with V and J called that TCRdb kept. Clones are partly lost; checked studies trace under half to an unresolved V gene and leave the rest unexplained. Within this sample are tens of thousands of clones, with 91% of them counted one time only. The top ten hold approximately 2.5% of the sample. The specimen comprised CD4+ or CD8+ T cells sorted from blood, sampled in a trial of the OX40 agonist ivuxolimab. The receptor source for this set is an adult with an advanced solid tumor such as melanoma, head and neck, liver or kidney cancer.

This clone was detected a few times. The chain has TRBV30 and TRBJ1-1; tentative D call: TRBD1 (6 bases). CDR1 and CDR2 (germline): GTSNPN, SVGIG (reference sequence). The length of the CDR3 is 12 residues. The ends were cut back, 7 bases at V and 0 bases at J, with 9 bases in the middle. The DNA for the CDR3 is TGTGCCTCGGACAGAGTGAACACTGAAGCTTTCTTT. Translated: CASDRVNTEAFF.

This rearrangement joins TRBV18 to TRBJ1-3, with D hard to call. There are 15 residues in the CDR3. With 1 base removed from V and 0 bases from J, the gap between germline ends came to 7 bases. Looked up from germline, CDR1 is KGHSH and CDR2 is LQKENI. In DNA form, the CDR3 reads TGTGCCAGCTCACCACGACAAAACTCTGGAAACACCATATATTTT. Its protein is CASSPRQNSGNTIYF.

The chain carries TRBV30 and TRBJ2-1; D ambiguous. V dropped 0 bases and J dropped 7 bases, with 4 bases sitting between them. This CDR3 contains 11 residues. Per the germline V gene, CDR1 is GTSNPN and CDR2 is SVGIG (reference sequence). The CDR3 spells CAWSVLNEQFF. In DNA form, the CDR3 reads TGTGCCTGGAGTGTACTAAATGAGCAGTTCTTC.

The J gene is TRBJ2-5, the V gene TRBV9, with D perhaps TRBD1 or TRBD2 (6 bases each). Between the trimmed V and J ends, which lost 9 bases and 4 bases, there was a span of 16 bases. CDR3 length equals 13 residues. Germline CDR1 and CDR2: SGDLS and YYNGEE. This chain's CDR3 is CAMPQGRRETQYF. The CDR3 nucleotides are TGTGCCATGCCTCAGGGGAGGCGAGAGACCCAGTACTTC.

The table lists this clone with a few counts. This chain joins TRBV10-3 and TRBJ1-1; weak D call: TRBD1 (5 bases). Germline loops: CDR1 ENHRY, CDR2 SYGVKD. CDR3 length equals 13 residues. Trimming cost V 4 bases and J 8 bases, with 14 bases left between them. The CDR3 spells CAISAGQGLEAFF. As DNA, the CDR3 is TGTGCCATCAGTGCGGGGCAAGGACTAGAAGCTTTCTTT.

The chain couples TRBV18 to TRBJ1-1, with D possibly being TRBD1 (6 bases). CDR3 length: 15 amino acids. Germline CDR1 reads KGHSH; CDR2 reads LQKENI. The germline V and J ends were trimmed by 2 bases and 1 base, with 11 bases remaining between them. CDR3 sequence reads: CASSPTSGANTEAFF. CDR3 bases: TGTGCCAGCTCACCAACCTCAGGGGCGAACACTGAAGCTTTCTTT.

The chain is built from TRBV2 and TRBJ2-1, with D perhaps given as TRBD1 or TRBD2 (5 bases each). CDR1 is SNHLY and CDR2 is FYNNEI in the germline V gene. The V end lost 9 bases, the J end lost 2 bases, and 14 bases lay between the germline ends. The CDR3 loop spans 14 amino acids. CDR3 loop: CASREEGPYNEQFF. In nucleotides, the CDR3 is TGTGCCAGTAGGGAAGAGGGACCCTACAATGAGCAGTTCTTC.

The V gene is TRBV5-5, the J gene TRBJ2-5, with D perhaps matching TRBD1 (5 bases). Germline V gene sequence: CDR1 SGHKS, CDR2 YYEKEE (reference sequence). The CDR3 extends over 13 amino acids. V lost 6 bases to trimming and J lost 2 bases, with 11 bases between them. The CDR3 here is CASTDRLQETQYF. Written as DNA, the CDR3 is TGTGCCAGCACCGACAGATTACAAGAGACCCAGTACTTC.

The chain joins TRBV30 to TRBJ1-4, with unresolved D. V was trimmed by 2 bases and J by 0 bases, leaving 7 bases between them. From germline, CDR1 is GTSNPN and CDR2 SVGIG (reference sequence). There are 14 residues in the CDR3. The CDR3 DNA is TGTGCCTGGAGTTTTGGGGCAACTAATGAAAAACTGTTTTTT. Amino acids: CAWSFGATNEKLFF.

This chain links TRBV30 with TRBJ1-1; no reliable D call. CDR1 GTSNPN and CDR2 SVGIG come from the germline V gene (reference sequence). The CDR3 loop spans 13 amino acids. Trimming took 2 bases from V and 1 from J, leaving 8 bases between them. For the CDR3, the DNA is TGTGCCTGGAGTTACTCTGAGAACACTGAAGCTTTCTTT. It specifies CAWSYSENTEAFF.

This clone was counted a few times. The chain uses TRBV19 and TRBJ1-2; D remains unclear. The CDR3 sequence is 14 residues long. The V end lost 6 bases, the J end lost 5 bases, and 16 bases lay between the germline ends. Germline CDR1 reads LNHDA; CDR2 reads SQIVND (reference sequence). The DNA for the CDR3 is TGTGCCAGTAGGGCCGGACGGATGGGTTATGGCTACACCTTC. It is translated as CASRAGRMGYGYTF.

This rearrangement joins TRBV30 to TRBJ2-5; 14 bases fit TRBD2. The CDR3 has 14 residues. V dropped 4 bases and J dropped 5; count of bases not matched to a gene: 3. CDR1 and CDR2 (germline): GTSNPN, SVGIG (reference sequence). CDR3: CAWTGLAGAETQYF. The CDR3 region has the DNA TGTGCCTGGACGGGACTAGCGGGAGCGGAGACCCAGTACTTC. The full variable domain, its missing parts supplied by reference TRBV30 and TRBJ2-5, is SQTIHQWPATLVQPVGSPLSLECTVEGTSNPNLYWYRQAAGRGLQLLFYSVGIGQISSEVPQNLSASRPQDRQFILSSKKLLLSDSGFYLCAWTGLAGAETQYFGPGTRLLVL.

In its sample, this clone was seen once. The CDR3 reads CASSRLRVLAGVTGELFF. CDR3 sequence (DNA): TGTGCCAGTAGTCGCCTTAGGGTACTAGCGGGAGTCACCGGGGAGCTGTTTTTT. The chain uses TRBV19 and TRBJ2-2; 11 bases map to TRBD2. There are 18 residues in the CDR3. Trimming took 5 bases from V and 4 from J; bases not matched to a gene: 12. Germline CDR1 LNHDA, CDR2 SQIVND (reference sequence). The whole variable domain, filled in from reference TRBV19 and TRBJ2-2, reads DGGITQSPKYLFRKEGQNVTLSCEQNLNHDAMYWYRQDPGQGLRLIYYSQIVNDFQKGDIAEGYSVSREKKESFPLTVTSAQKNPTAFYLCASSRLRVLAGVTGELFFGEGSRLTVL.